Here is one T cell receptor beta chain with its context. The antigen is undetermined. The data stem from a study of type 1 and type 2 diabetes patients. In the study overall: CD4+ or CD8+ T cells were positively selected from PBMCs with microbeads. A total of approximately 20,000,000 paired-end reads came from the whole study. Notes on the study in general: Both CD4+ and CD8+ type 2 diabetes repertoires showed significantly higher diversity than type 1.

The CDR3 contains 17 residues. Trimming stripped 5 bases from V and 1 base from J, with 18 bases between. Germline CDR1 is MNHEY and CDR2 is SMNVEV (reference sequence). Genomic DNA was the PCR template. Amplification of the beta chain CDR3 used 30 forward and 13 reverse multiplex primers. TCRdb reanalysed the multiplex PCR reads using MiXCR and keeps one entry per CDR3 protein. The table lists 270,000 or so distinct CDR3 sequences, 47% of them singletons, with about 13% in the top ten. The clonotype comes from a man between 18 and 35 years old with type 2 diabetes. The chain is built from TRBV27 and TRBJ1-3; weak D call: TRBD1 (6 bases). The sample taken for sequencing was peripheral blood mononuclear cells (PBMCs). The CDR3 bases are TGTGCCAGCAGTAGGGGGTTCGGAGTGGGGTCTGGAAACACCATATATTTT. Translating it yields CASSRGFGVGSGNTIYF.